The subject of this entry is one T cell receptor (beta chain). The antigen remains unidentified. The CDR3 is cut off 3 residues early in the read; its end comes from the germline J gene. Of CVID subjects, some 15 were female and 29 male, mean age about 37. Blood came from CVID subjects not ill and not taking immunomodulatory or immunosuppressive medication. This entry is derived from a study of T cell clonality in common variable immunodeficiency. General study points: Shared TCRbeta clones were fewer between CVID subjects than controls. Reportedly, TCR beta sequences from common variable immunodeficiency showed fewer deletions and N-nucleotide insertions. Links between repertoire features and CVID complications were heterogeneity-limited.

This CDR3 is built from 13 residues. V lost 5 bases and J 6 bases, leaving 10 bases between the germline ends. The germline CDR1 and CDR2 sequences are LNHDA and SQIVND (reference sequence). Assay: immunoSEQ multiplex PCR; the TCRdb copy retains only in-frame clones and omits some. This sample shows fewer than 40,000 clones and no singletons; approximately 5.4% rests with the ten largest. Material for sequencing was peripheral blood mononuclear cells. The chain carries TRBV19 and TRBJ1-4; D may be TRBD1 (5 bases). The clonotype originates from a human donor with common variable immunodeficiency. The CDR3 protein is CASSFQGHEKLFF. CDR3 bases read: TGTGCCAGTAGTTTCCAGGGCCATGAAAAA. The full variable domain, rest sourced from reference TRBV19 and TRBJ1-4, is DGGITQSPKYLFRKEGQNVTLSCEQNLNHDAMYWYRQDPGQGLRLIYYSQIVNDFQKGDIAEGYSVSREKKESFPLTVTSAQKNPTAFYLCASSFQGHEKLFFGSGTQLSVL.